These 31 T cell receptor beta chains were all obtained from the same sample, sequenced in a study of neurological immune-mediated disorders. TCRdb redid the calling of the 5' RACE reads with MiXCR, one entry per CDR3 protein. In the table there are 45,000 to 65,000 distinct CDR3 sequences, roughly 4.6% of which are singletons. The source material was PBMCs. All receptors derive from a man in his fifties with multiple sclerosis.

Many counts were recorded for this clonotype. J is TRBJ1-2 and V is TRBV7-8, with 9 bases identical to TRBD1. Trimming at V came to 5 bases and at J to 4 bases, leaving 5 bases not matched to a gene. Germline V gene lookup returns CDR1 SGHVS and CDR2 FQNEAQ. CDR3 length equals 14 residues. The CDR3 reads CASSVDRGVYGYTF. In nucleotides, the CDR3 is TGTGCCAGCAGCGTCGACAGGGGGGTCTATGGCTACACCTTC.

The V and J genes are TRBV29-1 and TRBJ2-5, with 7 bases identical to TRBD1. CDR3 length equals 14 residues. V shed 8 bases, J shed 2 bases, and the junction held 11 bases outside the gene matches. Germline assignment: CDR1 SQVTM and CDR2 ANQGSEA. In DNA form, the CDR3 reads TGCAGCACGAGACGATGGGACAGTCAAGAGACCCAGTACTTC. It is translated as CSTRRWDSQETQYF.

In this sample, this clonotype turned up many times. The chain is built from TRBV5-1 and TRBJ2-2, with no clear D. The V end was cut by 0 bases, the J end by 5 bases, with 5 bases between. The CDR3 sequence is 13 residues long. Germline assignment: CDR1 SGHRS and CDR2 YFSETQ. CDR3 nucleotides: TGCGCCAGCAGCTTGGCTGGAACCGGGGAGCTGTTTTTT. As protein: CASSLAGTGELFF.

This clonotype was seen many times. This chain links TRBV5-1 with TRBJ1-1, with 7 positions matching TRBD1. The germline V gene has CDR1 SGHRS and CDR2 YFSETQ. The CDR3 spans 15 residues. The trim removed 4 bases at V and 2 bases at J, leaving 8 bases unmatched. Here the CDR3 DNA reads TGCGCCAGCAGCATTACGACAGGGAAAAACACTGAAGCTTTCTTT. It translates to CASSITTGKNTEAFF.

This clonotype was recorded many times. The chain has TRBV10-3 and TRBJ1-1; the D is unclear. CDR3 length: 14 amino acids. Trimming took off 6 bases at V and 2 bases at J, with 13 bases between the two ends. Germline V CDR1 and CDR2: ENHRY, SYGVKD. The CDR3 DNA follows: TGTGCCATCAGGTCCGGCCAGGATAACACTGAAGCTTTCTTT. It translates to CAIRSGQDNTEAFF.

This clonotype has ten or more counts. This rearrangement joins TRBV20-1 to TRBJ2-7, with 9 bases matching TRBD1. V was pared by 3 bases and J by 5 bases, with 11 bases of the junction left unmatched. Per germline, CDR1 DFQATT and CDR2 SNEGSKA (reference sequence). The CDR3 length is 15 residues. CDR3 in DNA: TGCAGTGCTAGGGTGCCGGGACAGGGTATACACGAGCAGTACTTC. The encoded protein is CSARVPGQGIHEQYF.

There are many counts of this clonotype. The rearrangement links TRBV28 to TRBJ2-1; 7 positions agree with TRBD1. This CDR3 is built from 15 residues. Germline V gene lookup returns CDR1 MDHEN and CDR2 SYDVKM. Trimming at V came to 6 bases and at J to 4 bases, leaving 9 bases not matched to a gene. The DNA of the CDR3 is TGTGCCAGCAGGGAGAGGACAGGAGGATACAATGAGCAGTTCTTC. Protein sequence: CASRERTGGYNEQFF.

The table lists this clonotype with many counts. V and J are TRBV28 and TRBJ2-1, with D maybe TRBD2 (5 bases). Germline CDR1 reads MDHEN; CDR2 reads SYDVKM. This CDR3 is built from 13 residues. Trimming pared 2 bases from V and 11 bases from J, leaving 13 bases between. CDR3 nucleotide sequence: TGTGCCAGCAGTTTAGCCGCGGGTAGCCAGCAGTTCTTC. Translating it yields CASSLAAGSQQFF.

At least ten counts were recorded for this clonotype. The gene calls are TRBV28 and TRBJ2-5, with TRBD1 matching 7 bases. The CDR3 spans 14 residues. After removal of 6 bases from V and 4 bases from J, the junction contained 8 bases not matched to a gene. Per germline, CDR1 MDHEN and CDR2 SYDVKM. This CDR3 is CASREQGRSETQYF. Written as DNA, the CDR3 is TGTGCCAGCAGAGAACAGGGGAGATCAGAGACCCAGTACTTC.

This clonotype was detected a few times. The rearrangement joins TRBV29-1 to TRBJ2-2; the D gene is possibly TRBD1 (6 bases). This CDR3 is 13 amino acids long. The germline V gene has CDR1 SQVTM and CDR2 ANQGSEA. V dropped 6 bases and J dropped 1 base, with 9 bases sitting between them. The CDR3 nucleotides read TGCAGCGTCAGGACAGTGAACACCGGGGAGCTGTTTTTT. Its translation is CSVRTVNTGELFF.

This clonotype was detected ten times or more. The DNA of the CDR3 is TGTGCCAGCAGTTTCAGGCAGGAGCACTACGAGCAGTACTTC. Encoded protein: CASSFRQEHYEQYF. The gene calls are TRBV27 and TRBJ2-7; D not certain. CDR1 is MNHEY and CDR2 is SMNVEV in the germline V gene (reference sequence). The CDR3 is 14 residues long. The germline V and J ends were trimmed by 3 bases and 3 bases, with 12 bases remaining between them.

This clonotype was observed many times. This chain's CDR3 is CAISRRGEGTDTQYF. The CDR3 region has the DNA TGTGCCATCAGCCGAAGGGGGGAAGGCACAGATACGCAGTATTTT. The gene calls are TRBV10-3 and TRBJ2-3; D may be TRBD1 or TRBD2 (6 bases each). V lost 6 bases to trimming and J lost 1 base, with 14 bases between them. The length of the CDR3 is 15 residues. Germline V gene sequence: CDR1 ENHRY, CDR2 SYGVKD.

This clonotype was counted at least ten times. The genes are TRBV28 and TRBJ2-7, with TRBD1 matching over 7 bases. In germline, CDR1 is MDHEN, CDR2 SYDVKM. CDR3 length equals 14 residues. V was pared by 5 bases and J by 2 bases, with 6 bases of the junction left unmatched. For the CDR3, the DNA is TGTGCCAGCAGTGTGACAGGGCCAACCTACGAGCAGTACTTC. It codes for CASSVTGPTYEQYF.

This clonotype was seen repeatedly, ten times or more. The V call is TRBV27, the J call TRBJ2-7; 9 bases align to TRBD2. The CDR3 is 15 residues long. CDR1 and CDR2 (germline): MNHEY, SMNVEV (reference sequence). The V segment lost 0 bases and the J segment 3 bases; nucleotides outside the gene matches: 3. The CDR3 is CASSLSGSGGYEQYF. CDR3 bases: TGTGCCAGCAGTTTATCTGGTAGCGGGGGCTACGAGCAGTACTTC.

Notes on this clonotype: Sequence at one end of the junction differs from germline and may be a read error. The chain couples TRBV7-9 to TRBJ2-7, with D possibly being TRBD2 (5 bases). CDR1 is SEHNR, CDR2 FQNEAQ, per germline (reference sequence). This CDR3 spans 13 amino acids. The CDR3 loop reads CASSDQVAPEQNF. The CDR3 DNA reads TGTGCCAGCAGCGACCAAGTAGCGCCCGAGCAGAACTTC.

This clonotype was counted at least ten times. One junction end disagrees with the germline gene, perhaps due to a read error. The chain combines TRBV4-1 with TRBJ2-5; D remains unclear. The CDR3 has 12 residues. Germline V CDR1 and CDR2: MGHRA, YSYEKL. CDR3: CASSKDFETQYF. The CDR3 DNA reads as TGCGCCAGCAGCAAAGACTTCGAGACCCAGTACTTC.

This clonotype came up many times. V and J are TRBV7-8 and TRBJ2-2; 10 bases match TRBD2. Trimming at V came to 2 bases and at J to 6 bases, leaving 15 bases not matched to a gene. The CDR3 consists of 19 residues. Germline loops: CDR1 SGHVS, CDR2 FQNEAQ. This chain's CDR3 is CASSLRSASGGVSAGELFF. The DNA of the CDR3 is TGTGCCAGCAGCTTAAGGTCTGCTAGCGGGGGTGTGAGCGCCGGGGAGCTGTTTTTT.

There are many counts of this clonotype. The chain employs TRBV2 and TRBJ1-1; D remains unclear. V shed 6 bases and J shed 8 bases, with 7 bases lying between them. Germline-derived CDR1 and CDR2 are SNHLY and FYNNEI. The CDR3 extends over 10 amino acids. As DNA, the CDR3 is TGTGCCAGCAGGGGATACGAAGCTTTCTTT. This gives the protein CASRGYEAFF.

This clonotype was picked up many times. The V gene is TRBV7-2, the J gene TRBJ1-5; D is unclear. V was trimmed by 1 base and J by 2 bases, leaving 12 bases between them. CDR1 is SGHTA, CDR2 FQGNSA, per germline. This CDR3 spans 16 amino acids. CDR3 sequence reads: CASSLGARVGNQPQHF. DNA for the CDR3: TGTGCCAGCAGCTTAGGAGCCAGAGTTGGCAATCAGCCCCAGCATTTT.

This clonotype was seen repeatedly, ten times or more. V usage is TRBV11-3 and J usage is TRBJ2-3, with 8 bases fitting TRBD2. With V trimmed by 4 bases and J by 6 bases, 3 bases remained unmatched. This CDR3 contains 13 residues. Looked up from germline, CDR1 is SGHNT and CDR2 is YENEEA. The CDR3: CASSSRGGDTQYF. CDR3 DNA sequence: TGTGCCAGCAGCTCCCGGGGGGGCGATACGCAGTATTTT.

This clonotype was seen at least ten times. The genes are TRBV29-1 and TRBJ1-2, with D unclear. Trimming removed 2 bases from V and 3 bases from J, with 10 bases in between. Germline-derived CDR1 and CDR2 are SQVTM and ANQGSEA. This CDR3 region has 13 residues. The CDR3 coding sequence is TGCAGCGTTGAATTTGCAGACGACTATGGCTACACCTTC. Its translation: CSVEFADDYGYTF.

There are many counts of this clonotype. The rearrangement links TRBV12-3 or TRBV12-4 to TRBJ2-5; 10 positions match TRBD2. The CDR3 covers 15 residues. J lost 4 bases, V lost 5 bases, and 7 bases had no gene match. Written as DNA, the CDR3 is TGTGCCAGCAGTCAAGCGGGGGGGCCGGGAGAGACCCAGTACTTC. Its translation: CASSQAGGPGETQYF.

This clonotype was seen a handful of times. One junction end disagrees with the germline gene, perhaps due to a read error. The chain carries TRBV20-1 and TRBJ1-5, with 8 bases matching TRBD1. The CDR3 has 13 residues. Germline loops: CDR1 DFQATT, CDR2 SNEGSKA (reference sequence). CDR3 sequence: CSARDRAGQPQNF. For the CDR3, the DNA is TGCAGTGCTAGGGACAGGGCAGGTCAGCCCCAGAATTTT.

At least ten counts were recorded for this clonotype. The chain is built from TRBV24-1 and TRBJ2-5; D ambiguous. This CDR3 region has 16 residues. Between the trimmed V and J ends, which lost 3 bases and 2 bases, there was a span of 15 bases. Germline CDR1 KGHDR, CDR2 SFDVKD. In DNA form, the CDR3 reads TGTGCCACCAGTGATCCCACCCCCCAGACTCAAGAGACCCAGTACTTC. This codes for CATSDPTPQTQETQYF.

This clonotype showed up just a few times. The chain has TRBV16 and TRBJ1-1, with TRBD1 as a possible D gene (5 bases). Trimming cost V 0 bases and J 1 base, with 9 bases left between them. The CDR3 is made up of 15 amino acids. The germline V gene has CDR1 KGHSY and CDR2 FQNENV. The chain's CDR3 is CASSQSRTPNTEAFF. The CDR3 nucleotides read TGTGCCAGCAGCCAATCGAGGACACCGAACACTGAAGCTTTCTTT.

This clonotype came up many times. V usage is TRBV6-6 and J usage is TRBJ2-7; tentatively, D is TRBD1 (6 bases). V lost 4 bases and J lost 7, with 17 bases in between. CDR3 length: 14 amino acids. The germline CDR1 and CDR2 sequences are MNHNY and SVGAGI (reference sequence). The CDR3 DNA sequence: TGTGCCAGCAGTTCCGGCCGGACAGTTTTGGAGCAGTACTTC. Amino acids: CASSSGRTVLEQYF.

In this sample, this clonotype turned up many times. The J gene is TRBJ2-1, the V gene TRBV20-1; 11 positions match TRBD2. CDR1 is DFQATT, CDR2 SNEGSKA, per germline (reference sequence). J was trimmed by 8 bases and V by 6 bases; bases with no gene match: 12. CDR3 length: 15 amino acids. The CDR3 nucleotides are TGCAGTGCCCCAGGGACTAGCGGCTGGAGTGATGAGCAGTTCTTC. Its protein product is CSAPGTSGWSDEQFF.

This clonotype was recorded a few times. This chain links TRBV29-1 with TRBJ2-1; D might be TRBD1 or TRBD2, each matching 6 bases. CDR1 SQVTM and CDR2 ANQGSEA come from the germline V gene. The CDR3 has 15 residues. V lost 2 bases to trimming and J lost 8 bases, with 19 bases between them. This chain's CDR3 is CSVERRGHPMDEQFF. In DNA form, the CDR3 reads TGCAGCGTTGAAAGGAGGGGACATCCAATGGATGAGCAGTTCTTC.

This clonotype occurred many times. The chain joins TRBV29-1 to TRBJ2-1; D is perhaps TRBD1 (5 bases). Trimming shortened V by 3 bases and J by 2 bases, and 14 bases separated the two germline ends. The germline CDR1 and CDR2 sequences are SQVTM and ANQGSEA. This CDR3 region has 15 residues. CDR3 residues: CSVDLGRVAYNEQFF. The CDR3 region has the DNA TGCAGCGTTGACCTCGGCAGGGTGGCCTACAATGAGCAGTTCTTC.

Points on this clonotype: This may be a read error: a much more frequent sequence differs by one nucleotide. The DNA of the CDR3 is TGTGCCAGCAGCTTGGTCGGGGTTGATAAGCCCCAGAATTTT. The encoded protein is CASSLVGVDKPQNF. The chain recombines TRBV5-5 with TRBJ1-5; D call uncertain. Germline V CDR1 and CDR2: SGHKS, YYEKEE (reference sequence). This CDR3 is built from 14 residues.

This clonotype was counted ten times or more. This chain links TRBV10-3 with TRBJ2-1, with TRBD2 as a possible D gene (5 bases). Per germline, CDR1 ENHRY and CDR2 SYGVKD. The CDR3 runs 12 residues. With 3 bases removed from V and 7 bases from J, the gap between germline ends came to 7 bases. The CDR3 loop is CAISEGGNEQFF. The CDR3 region has the DNA TGTGCCATCAGTGAAGGCGGGAATGAGCAGTTCTTC.